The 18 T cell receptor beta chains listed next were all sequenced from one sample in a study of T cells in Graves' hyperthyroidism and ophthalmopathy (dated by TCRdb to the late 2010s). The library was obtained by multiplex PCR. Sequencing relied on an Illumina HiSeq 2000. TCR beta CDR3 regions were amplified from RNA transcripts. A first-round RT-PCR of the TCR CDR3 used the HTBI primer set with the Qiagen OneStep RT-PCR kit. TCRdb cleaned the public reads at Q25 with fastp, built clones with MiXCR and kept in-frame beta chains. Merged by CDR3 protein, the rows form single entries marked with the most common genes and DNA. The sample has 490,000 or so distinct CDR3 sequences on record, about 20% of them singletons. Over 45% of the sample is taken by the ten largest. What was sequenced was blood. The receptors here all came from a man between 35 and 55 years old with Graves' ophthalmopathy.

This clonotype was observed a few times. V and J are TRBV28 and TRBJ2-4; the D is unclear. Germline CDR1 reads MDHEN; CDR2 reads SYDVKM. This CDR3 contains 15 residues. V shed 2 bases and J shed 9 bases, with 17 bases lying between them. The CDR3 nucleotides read TGTGCCAGCAGTTTAGGTGGATCCCCACCTATCATTCAGTACTTC. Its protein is CASSLGGSPPIIQYF.

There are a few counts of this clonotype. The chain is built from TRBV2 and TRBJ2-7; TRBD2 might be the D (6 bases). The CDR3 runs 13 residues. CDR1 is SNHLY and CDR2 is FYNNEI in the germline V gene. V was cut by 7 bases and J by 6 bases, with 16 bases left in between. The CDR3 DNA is TGTGCCAGCAATCCGGCGGGGTCTGGCGAGCAGTACTTC. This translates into CASNPAGSGEQYF.

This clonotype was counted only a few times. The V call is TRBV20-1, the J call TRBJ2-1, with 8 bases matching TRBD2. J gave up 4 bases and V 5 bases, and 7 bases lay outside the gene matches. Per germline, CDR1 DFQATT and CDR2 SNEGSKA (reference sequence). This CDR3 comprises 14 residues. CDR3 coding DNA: TGCAGTGCTTCCCCGGGACTAGGGTACAATGAGCAGTTCTTC. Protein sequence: CSASPGLGYNEQFF.

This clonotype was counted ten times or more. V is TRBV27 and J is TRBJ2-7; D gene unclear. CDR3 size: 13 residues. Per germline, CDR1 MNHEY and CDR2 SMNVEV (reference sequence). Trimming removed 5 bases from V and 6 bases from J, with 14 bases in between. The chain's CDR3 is CASSPGARVEQYF. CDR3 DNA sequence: TGTGCCAGCAGTCCGGGCGCTAGGGTCGAGCAGTACTTC.

The CDR3 DNA reads as TGCGCCAGCAGCATACGGGACCAACACCCCAATGAGCAGTTCTTC. It encodes CASSIRDQHPNEQFF. The chain joins TRBV4-3 to TRBJ2-1, with D possibly being TRBD1 or TRBD2 (5 bases each). The CDR3 loop spans 15 amino acids. V was trimmed by 5 bases and J by 6 bases, leaving 17 bases between them. Germline CDR1 is LGHNA and CDR2 is YSLEER.

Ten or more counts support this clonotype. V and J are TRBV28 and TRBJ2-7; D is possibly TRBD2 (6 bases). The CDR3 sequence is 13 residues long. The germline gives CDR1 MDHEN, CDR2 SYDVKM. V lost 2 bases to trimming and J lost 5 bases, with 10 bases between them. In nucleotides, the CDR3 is TGTGCCAGCAGTTTAGGAGGGTCCCACGAGCAGTACTTC. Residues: CASSLGGSHEQYF.

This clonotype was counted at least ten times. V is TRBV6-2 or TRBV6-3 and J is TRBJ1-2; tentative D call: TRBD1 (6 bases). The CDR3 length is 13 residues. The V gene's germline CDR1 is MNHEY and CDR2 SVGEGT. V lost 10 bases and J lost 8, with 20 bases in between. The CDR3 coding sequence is TGTGCCACCCGATCGGGGGCCGGGGTCGGCTACACCTTC. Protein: CATRSGAGVGYTF.

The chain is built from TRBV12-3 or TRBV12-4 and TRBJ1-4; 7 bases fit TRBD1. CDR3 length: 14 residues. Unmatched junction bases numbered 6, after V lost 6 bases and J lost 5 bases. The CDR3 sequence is CASREQGWNEKLFF. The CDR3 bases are TGTGCCAGCAGGGAACAGGGGTGGAATGAAAAACTGTTTTTT.

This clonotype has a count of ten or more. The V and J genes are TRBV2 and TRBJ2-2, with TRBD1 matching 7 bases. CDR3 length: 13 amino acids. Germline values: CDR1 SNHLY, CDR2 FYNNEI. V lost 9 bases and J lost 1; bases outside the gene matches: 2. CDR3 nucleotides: TGTGCCAGAGGGACAGAGAACACCGGGGAGCTGTTTTTT. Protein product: CARGTENTGELFF.

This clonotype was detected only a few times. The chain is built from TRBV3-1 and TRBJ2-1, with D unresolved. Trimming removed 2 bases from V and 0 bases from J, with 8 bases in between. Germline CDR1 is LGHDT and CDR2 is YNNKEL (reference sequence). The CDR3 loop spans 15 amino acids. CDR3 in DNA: TGTGCCAGCAGCCAACAGCCTAGCTCCTACAATGAGCAGTTCTTC. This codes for CASSQQPSSYNEQFF.

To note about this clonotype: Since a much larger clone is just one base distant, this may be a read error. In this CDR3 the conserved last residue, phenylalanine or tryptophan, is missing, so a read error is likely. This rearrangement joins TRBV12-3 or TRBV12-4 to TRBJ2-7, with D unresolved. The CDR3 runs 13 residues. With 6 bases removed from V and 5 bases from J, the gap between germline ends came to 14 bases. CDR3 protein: CASRLGLGHEQYL. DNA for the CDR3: TGTGCCAGCAGGCTGGGGTTAGGGCACGAGCAGTACCTC.

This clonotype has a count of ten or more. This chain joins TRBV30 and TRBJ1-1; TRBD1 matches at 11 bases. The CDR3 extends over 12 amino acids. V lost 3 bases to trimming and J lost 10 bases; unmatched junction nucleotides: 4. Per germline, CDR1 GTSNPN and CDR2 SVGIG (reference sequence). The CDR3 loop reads CAWSPGQGVAFF. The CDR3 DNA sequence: TGTGCCTGGAGCCCGGGACAGGGGGTAGCTTTCTTT.

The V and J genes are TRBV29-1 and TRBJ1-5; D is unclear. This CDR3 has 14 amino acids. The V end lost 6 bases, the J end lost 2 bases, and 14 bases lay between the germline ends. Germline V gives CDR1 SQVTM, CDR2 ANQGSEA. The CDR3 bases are TGCAGCGTCCTGACTCGCGAGGGCAATCAGCCCCAGCATTTT. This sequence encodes CSVLTREGNQPQHF.

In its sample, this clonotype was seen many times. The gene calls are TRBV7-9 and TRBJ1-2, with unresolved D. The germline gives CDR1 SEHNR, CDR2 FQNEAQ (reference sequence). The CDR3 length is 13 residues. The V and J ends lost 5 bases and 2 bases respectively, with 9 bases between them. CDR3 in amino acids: CASSRTENYGYTF. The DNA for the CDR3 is TGTGCCAGCAGCCGGACCGAGAACTATGGCTACACCTTC.

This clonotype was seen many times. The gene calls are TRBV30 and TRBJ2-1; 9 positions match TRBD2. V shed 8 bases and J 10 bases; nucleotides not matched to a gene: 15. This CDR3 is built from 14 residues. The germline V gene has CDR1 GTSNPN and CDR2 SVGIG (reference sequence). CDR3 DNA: TGTGCCCTAGCCGTGGCGGGGGGGCCGAGGGAGCAGTTCTTC. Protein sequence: CALAVAGGPREQFF.

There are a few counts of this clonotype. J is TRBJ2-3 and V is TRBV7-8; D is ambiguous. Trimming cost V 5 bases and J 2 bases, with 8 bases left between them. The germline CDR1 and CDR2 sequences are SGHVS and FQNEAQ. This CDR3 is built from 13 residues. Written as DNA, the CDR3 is TGTGCCAGCAGCCTTTTCCCCACAGATACGCAGTATTTT. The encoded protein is CASSLFPTDTQYF.

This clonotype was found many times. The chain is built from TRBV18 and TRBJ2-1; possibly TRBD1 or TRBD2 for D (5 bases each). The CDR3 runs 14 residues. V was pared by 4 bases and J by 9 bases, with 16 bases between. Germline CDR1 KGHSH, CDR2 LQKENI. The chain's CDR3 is CASSRGAGRGEQFF. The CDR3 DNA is TGTGCCAGCTCACGTGGGGCAGGGAGAGGTGAGCAGTTCTTC.

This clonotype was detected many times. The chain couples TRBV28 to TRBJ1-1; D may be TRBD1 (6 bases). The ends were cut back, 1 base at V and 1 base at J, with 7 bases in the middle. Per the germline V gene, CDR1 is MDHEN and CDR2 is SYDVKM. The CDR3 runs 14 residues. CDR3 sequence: CASSLLDRNTEAFF. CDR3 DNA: TGTGCCAGCAGTTTATTGGACAGGAACACTGAAGCTTTCTTT.